One sample yielded the 28 T cell receptor beta chains listed below, sequenced in a study of vaccination and CD4 T cells after COVID-19. Antigens for these TCRs are unknown. With the Oncomine TCR Beta short-read assay, DNA from cultured CD4+ T cells was sequenced. TCRdb analysed the PCR reads with MiXCR anew, one entry per CDR3 protein. The sample has around 8,200 distinct CDR3 sequences, less than 35% seen once. Treatment described: approximately 10-day PBMC culture with coronavirus spike peptide pools or control peptides (ViraFEST assay). Sequencing used cultured CD4+ T cells from blood. The source is a human donor with COVID-19.

V usage is TRBV20-1 and J usage is TRBJ2-1; D is uncertain. CDR1 DFQATT and CDR2 SNEGSKA come from the germline V gene (reference sequence). V was cut by 0 bases and J by 10 bases, with 13 bases left in between. The CDR3 is 13 residues long. The CDR3, as DNA: TGCAGTGCTAGAGAGCCCCCTAAAACCGAGCAGTTCTTC. Protein sequence: CSAREPPKTEQFF.

This chain joins TRBV9 and TRBJ1-2; no definite D call. The CDR3 is 15 residues long. V lost 3 bases and J 2 bases, leaving 14 bases between the germline ends. The germline gives CDR1 SGDLS, CDR2 YYNGEE. The CDR3, as DNA: TGTGCCAGCAGCGAAGTCGGCTCTACAAACTATGGCTACACCTTC. Translated: CASSEVGSTNYGYTF.

V gene TRBV28 combines with J gene TRBJ1-5, with 9 nucleotides matching TRBD1. Germline assignment: CDR1 MDHEN and CDR2 SYDVKM. V lost 6 bases and J lost 7; bases outside the gene matches: 10. CDR3 length equals 15 residues. The CDR3 DNA reads as TGTGCCAGCAGCAGGAGGACAGGGGATCGACAGCCCCAGCATTTT. This gives the protein CASSRRTGDRQPQHF. The full variable domain, in which reference TRBV28 and TRBJ1-5 provide the parts outside the CDR3, is DVKVTQSSRYLVKRTGEKVFLECVQDMDHENMFWYRQDPGLGLRLIYFSYDVKMKEKGDIPEGYSVSREKKERFSLILESASTNQTSMYLCASSRRTGDRQPQHFGDGTRLSIL.

V is TRBV27 and J is TRBJ2-7, with D maybe TRBD2 (7 bases). The CDR3 extends over 15 amino acids. V lost 5 bases, J lost 2 bases, and 16 bases lay in between. The germline V gene has CDR1 MNHEY and CDR2 SMNVEV (reference sequence). CDR3 DNA: TGTGCCAGCAGTGGGGGGGGCGGGGGAACCTACGAGCAGTACTTC. Protein: CASSGGGGGTYEQYF.

This chain connects TRBV5-4 to TRBJ1-2; D might be TRBD1 (6 bases). V lost 4 bases and J lost 2, with 15 bases in between. The CDR3 is 15 residues long. Germline lookup yields CDR1 SGHNT and CDR2 YYREEE (reference sequence). CDR3 nucleotides: TGTGCCAGCAGCCAAGCCTTAGGACAGAACTATGGCTACACCTTC. It is translated as CASSQALGQNYGYTF.

This clonotype was seen more than once but under ten times. The chain has TRBV6-1 and TRBJ2-5; possibly TRBD2 for D (7 bases). The CDR3 length is 14 residues. Between the trimmed V and J ends, which lost 9 bases and 5 bases, there was a span of 19 bases. The germline gives CDR1 MNHNS, CDR2 SASEGT. The DNA of the CDR3 is TGTGCCAGTTACCGCGGGGGCCCCCTTGAGACCCAGTACTTC. Translation: CASYRGGPLETQYF.

Points on this clonotype: Compared with germline, one end of the junction differs, possibly owing to a read error. The V call is TRBV27, the J call TRBJ2-3, with unresolved D. The CDR3 covers 13 residues. Germline lookup yields CDR1 MNHEY and CDR2 SMNVEV (reference sequence). CDR3 DNA: TGTGCCAGCAGTCTATCGAGCACAGATACGCAGTATTTT. Its protein product is CASSLSSTDTQYF.

This sequence joins TRBV27 and TRBJ1-2; possible D gene TRBD1, 5 bases. This CDR3 region has 14 residues. From germline, CDR1 is MNHEY and CDR2 SMNVEV (reference sequence). The germline V and J ends were trimmed by 2 bases and 5 bases, with 12 bases remaining between them. CDR3 nucleotides: TGTGCCAGCAGTTTAGTCCAGGGCGAGTATGGCTACACCTTC. Its protein product is CASSLVQGEYGYTF.

The rearrangement joins TRBV12-3 or TRBV12-4 to TRBJ2-1, with TRBD2 identical over 7 bases. The CDR3 extends over 15 amino acids. The V and J ends lost 6 bases and 7 bases, in that order; junction bases with no gene match: 12. CDR3 DNA sequence: TGTGCCAGCAGCCCCTTGCGGGGGTTAGGGAATGAGCAGTTCTTC. Amino acid sequence: CASSPLRGLGNEQFF.

V and J are TRBV5-1 and TRBJ2-7; the D gene is possibly TRBD2 (5 bases). The CDR3 has 13 amino acids. Per germline, CDR1 SGHRS and CDR2 YFSETQ. The ends were cut back, 4 bases at V and 7 bases at J, with 15 bases in the middle. CDR3 region: CASSPRSSGEQYF. In DNA, the CDR3 is TGCGCCAGCAGCCCGCGCTCCTCGGGGGAGCAGTACTTC.

CDR3 loop: CASSTVVSNTGELFF. In DNA, the CDR3 is TGTGCCAGTAGTACCGTGGTGTCGAACACCGGGGAGCTGTTTTTT. This rearrangement joins TRBV19 to TRBJ2-2; D uncertain. Trimming shortened V by 4 bases and J by 0 bases, and 9 bases separated the two germline ends. Germline V gene data show CDR1 as LNHDA and CDR2 as SQIVND (reference sequence). This CDR3 has 15 residues.

The chain couples TRBV5-1 to TRBJ2-2; possibly TRBD1 or TRBD2 for D (6 bases each). The CDR3 is 14 residues long. Germline V lookup: CDR1 SGHRS, CDR2 YFSETQ. Trimming removed 4 bases at V and 4 bases at J, with 11 bases between. The CDR3 bases are TGCGCCAGCAGCCCCGGGGGCAGCACCGGGGAGCTGTTTTTT. Translating gives CASSPGGSTGELFF.

The chain's CDR3 is CASSAGGSEAFF. The CDR3 region has the DNA TGTGCCAGTAGTGCGGGCGGCAGTGAAGCTTTCTTT. The J gene is TRBJ1-1, the V gene TRBV19; D unresolved. This CDR3 spans 12 amino acids. The V end was cut by 5 bases, the J end by 7 bases, with 11 bases between. CDR1 is LNHDA, CDR2 SQIVND, per germline (reference sequence). Drawing the rest from reference TRBV19 and TRBJ1-1, the complete variable domain is DGGITQSPKYLFRKEGQNVTLSCEQNLNHDAMYWYRQDPGQGLRLIYYSQIVNDFQKGDIAEGYSVSREKKESFPLTVTSAQKNPTAFYLCASSAGGSEAFFGQGTRLTVV.

The chain has TRBV6-1 and TRBJ2-3; a possible D gene is TRBD2 (6 bases). Germline V gives CDR1 MNHNS, CDR2 SASEGT. The germline V and J ends were trimmed by 4 bases and 2 bases, with 10 bases remaining between them. The CDR3 is 14 amino acids. CDR3 nucleotide sequence: TGTGCCAGCAGTGTCGTGGGACTCACAGATACGCAGTATTTT. It encodes CASSVVGLTDTQYF.

Only a few counts were recorded for this clonotype. The chain is built from TRBV5-4 and TRBJ1-1; 7 nucleotides line up with TRBD1. The CDR3 is 13 amino acids. Losses at the gene ends were 5 bases for V and 7 bases for J; bases not matched to a gene: 8. Germline assignment: CDR1 SGHNT and CDR2 YYREEE (reference sequence). The CDR3: CASSFDRAYEAFF. Here the CDR3 DNA reads TGTGCCAGCAGTTTTGACAGGGCCTATGAAGCTTTCTTT.

V is TRBV11-3 and J is TRBJ2-3, with 9 positions matching TRBD2. CDR1 is SGHNT and CDR2 is YENEEA in the germline V gene. Losses at the gene ends were 5 bases for V and 4 bases for J; bases not matched to a gene: 16. The CDR3 is made up of 18 amino acids. Here the CDR3 DNA reads TGTGCCAGCAGCCCTCGAGGGGGGCTCAGCGGGGGGCCAGATACGCAGTATTTT. Encoded protein: CASSPRGGLSGGPDTQYF.

The J gene is TRBJ2-1, the V gene TRBV7-9; D may be TRBD1 or TRBD2 (6 bases each). Germline V lookup: CDR1 SEHNR, CDR2 FQNEAQ (reference sequence). Between the trimmed V and J ends, which lost 5 bases and 4 bases, there was a span of 15 bases. The CDR3 is 15 residues long. The CDR3 DNA sequence: TGTGCCAGCAGCGCACCGGGGGCCCCGTACAATGAGCAGTTCTTC. It encodes CASSAPGAPYNEQFF.

The chain couples TRBV20-1 to TRBJ1-4; no clear D. Trimming stripped 0 bases from V and 5 bases from J, with 10 bases between. This CDR3 is built from 14 residues. The V gene's germline CDR1 is DFQATT and CDR2 SNEGSKA (reference sequence). For the CDR3, the DNA is TGCAGTGCTAGAGATCCTCCCGGGAATGAAAAACTGTTTTTT. Protein: CSARDPPGNEKLFF.

V gene TRBV2 combines with J gene TRBJ2-7, with 8 nucleotides matching TRBD1. After removal of 6 bases from V and 7 bases from J, the junction contained 5 bases not matched to a gene. Looked up from germline, CDR1 is SNHLY and CDR2 is FYNNEI. This CDR3 contains 12 residues. In nucleotides, the CDR3 is TGTGCCAGCAGGAGAACAGGGGGTGAGCAGTACTTC. Translated: CASRRTGGEQYF.

The chain links TRBV6-1 to TRBJ2-7; 9 bases are a match to TRBD1. The germline V gene has CDR1 MNHNS and CDR2 SASEGT. V was clipped by 2 bases and J by 6 bases; unmatched bases: 11. The CDR3 sequence is 16 residues long. In DNA form, the CDR3 reads TGTGCCAGCAGTGAAATAAGTGGGACAGGGATCGGCGAGCAGTACTTC. Translation gives CASSEISGTGIGEQYF.

The V call is TRBV28, the J call TRBJ1-2; D may be TRBD1 (6 bases). There are 15 residues in the CDR3. Trimming took off 5 bases at V and 4 bases at J, with 17 bases between the two ends. The germline CDR1 and CDR2 sequences are MDHEN and SYDVKM. CDR3: CASSPPGTPGYGYTF. Written as DNA, the CDR3 is TGTGCCAGCAGTCCCCCAGGGACACCCGGCTATGGCTACACCTTC.

The V gene is TRBV6-2 or TRBV6-3, the J gene TRBJ2-7; a weak D match, TRBD2 (6 bases). Per germline, CDR1 MNHEY and CDR2 SVGEGT. Trimming removed 9 bases at V and 7 bases at J, with 22 bases between. The CDR3 covers 14 residues. CDR3 sequence (DNA): TGTGCCAGTGTACCGGGACTCGCTTGGCGGGAGCAGTACTTC. Translating gives CASVPGLAWREQYF.

The chain carries TRBV10-1 and TRBJ1-6; D uncertain. V shed 6 bases and J shed 9 bases, with 6 bases lying between them. The CDR3 spans 11 residues. The V gene's germline CDR1 is WNHNN and CDR2 SYGVQD (reference sequence). CDR3 sequence (DNA): TGCGCCAGCAGAACGTTTTCACCCCTCCACTTT. Its protein is CASRTFSPLHF.

The rearrangement joins TRBV7-9 to TRBJ2-3, with 7 bases matching TRBD1. The trim removed 4 bases at V and 2 bases at J, leaving 3 bases unmatched. Germline assignment: CDR1 SEHNR and CDR2 FQNEAQ (reference sequence). The CDR3 has 14 amino acids. CDR3 bases: TGTGCCAGCAGCTCGGGACAGAACACAGATACGCAGTATTTT. Translated: CASSSGQNTDTQYF. Full variable domain (remainder filled in from reference TRBV7-9 and TRBJ2-3): DTGVSQNPRHKITKRGQNVTFRCDPISEHNRLYWYRQTLGQGPEFLTYFQNEAQLEKSRLLSDRFSAERPKGSFSTLEIQRTEQGDSAMYLCASSSGQNTDTQYFGPGTRLTVL.

This chain joins TRBV2 and TRBJ1-6; D possibly corresponds to TRBD1 (6 bases). Trimming took off 3 bases at V and 11 bases at J, with 11 bases between the two ends. CDR3 length: 13 amino acids. The germline V gene encodes CDR1 SNHLY and CDR2 FYNNEI. Written as DNA, the CDR3 is TGTGCCAGCAGTGACACCCAGGGGCCACCCCTCCACTTT. Protein sequence: CASSDTQGPPLHF.

This clonotype was recorded a few times. The chain joins TRBV20-1 to TRBJ2-2; D is undetermined. The germline V gene encodes CDR1 DFQATT and CDR2 SNEGSKA (reference sequence). Trimming stripped 1 base from V and 2 bases from J, with 14 bases between. This CDR3 spans 16 amino acids. In nucleotides, the CDR3 is TGCAGTGCTAGAGCCCCACCCCGTCGAAACACCGGGGAGCTGTTTTTT. This encodes CSARAPPRRNTGELFF.

This clonotype occurred a few times. V gene TRBV30 combines with J gene TRBJ2-3; 7 positions agree with TRBD2. Trimming removed 2 bases from V and 2 bases from J; junction bases left unmatched: 7. Germline CDR1 is GTSNPN and CDR2 is SVGIG (reference sequence). The CDR3 runs 15 residues. The CDR3 DNA reads TGTGCCTGGAGTAAAACCGGGACTACCACAGATACGCAGTATTTT. This sequence encodes CAWSKTGTTTDTQYF.

V usage is TRBV4-1 and J usage is TRBJ1-2; a possible D gene is TRBD1 (6 bases). The CDR3 has 16 amino acids. Germline CDR1 MGHRA, CDR2 YSYEKL. V lost 0 bases and J 3 bases, leaving 14 bases between the germline ends. The CDR3 spells CASSQDGGGGDYGYTF. CDR3 sequence (DNA): TGCGCCAGCAGCCAAGATGGCGGAGGGGGAGACTATGGCTACACCTTC.